The 27 T cell receptor beta chains below were found in one sample sequenced in a study of T cell responses to AZD1222 COVID-19 vaccine listed by TCRdb under 2021. To prepare the library, the immunoSEQ multiplex PCR assay was applied. Held by TCRdb, this immuneACCESS table contains in-frame sequences only and omits some clones. Under half of the omission traces to an unresolved V gene where checked; the cause of the rest is unknown. Present in this sample are more than 100,000 clones, approximately 85% of which were seen just once. Together, the top ten hold 7.9% of the sample. The sample's time point label is to be understood as: about 28 days (+/-7) after the second vaccine dose. The sample's treatment or condition label, in plain terms: meningococcal conjugate vaccine given as trial control. The source material was peripheral blood, sampled 28 days after the second dose of the MenACWY control vaccine. The receptors shown here come from an adult who received the MenACWY meningococcal vaccine as a control.

This clone came up once. The chain recombines TRBV19 with TRBJ1-1; 9 nucleotides agree with TRBD1. The CDR3 has 15 residues. Germline CDR1 is LNHDA and CDR2 is SQIVND (reference sequence). With V trimmed by 5 bases and J by 5 bases, 9 bases remained unmatched. Written as DNA, the CDR3 is TGTGCCAGTAGTCCGGGACAGGGTTTATTGACTGAAGCTTTCTTT. Translating gives CASSPGQGLLTEAFF. Supplemented by reference TRBV19 and TRBJ1-1, the full variable domain reads DGGITQSPKYLFRKEGQNVTLSCEQNLNHDAMYWYRQDPGQGLRLIYYSQIVNDFQKGDIAEGYSVSREKKESFPLTVTSAQKNPTAFYLCASSPGQGLLTEAFFGQGTRLTVV.

The chain joins TRBV11-1 to TRBJ2-3; no clear D gene. Trimming pared 2 bases from V and 0 bases from J, leaving 9 bases between. The CDR3 sequence is 15 residues long. Germline-derived CDR1 and CDR2 are SGHAT and FQDESV (reference sequence). CDR3 DNA: TGTGCCAGCAGCTTAAGCCCGCAGAGCACAGATACGCAGTATTTT. Protein sequence: CASSLSPQSTDTQYF.

The rearrangement uses TRBV2 and TRBJ1-3; D is perhaps TRBD1 (6 bases). Germline lookup yields CDR1 SNHLY and CDR2 FYNNEI. Trimming pared 5 bases from V and 2 bases from J, leaving 13 bases between. This CDR3 comprises 15 residues. Here the CDR3 reads CASSFIQGTGNTIYF. The CDR3 DNA follows: TGTGCCAGCAGTTTCATCCAGGGGACTGGAAACACCATATATTTT. The variable domain in full, completed from reference TRBV2 and TRBJ1-3, reads EPEVTQTPSHQVTQMGQEVILRCVPISNHLYFYWYRQILGQKVEFLVSFYNNEISEKSEIFDDQFSVERPDGSNFTLKIRSTKLEDSAMYFCASSFIQGTGNTIYFGEGSWLTVV.

The chain combines TRBV6-5 with TRBJ2-7, with D hard to call. Germline-derived CDR1 and CDR2 are MNHEY and SVGAGI. This CDR3 contains 15 residues. V lost 0 bases, J lost 4 bases, and 13 bases lay in between. CDR3 nucleotide sequence: TGTGCCAGCAGTTACTCTCTGGGGATGGGGTACGAGCAGTACGTC. As protein: CASSYSLGMGYEQYV.

This chain joins TRBV5-5 and TRBJ1-2, with no clear D. CDR3 size: 13 residues. Trimming shortened V by 4 bases and J by 2 bases, and 9 bases separated the two germline ends. In germline, CDR1 is SGHKS, CDR2 YYEKEE (reference sequence). The CDR3 here is CASSPDGNYGYTF. In nucleotides, the CDR3 is TGTGCCAGCAGCCCGGACGGAAACTATGGCTACACCTTC.

The rearrangement uses TRBV7-9 and TRBJ1-2; TRBD1 is a possible D gene (6 bases). The CDR3 is made up of 13 amino acids. V was cut by 3 bases and J by 8 bases, with 13 bases left in between. In germline, CDR1 is SEHNR, CDR2 FQNEAQ (reference sequence). The CDR3 DNA follows: TGTGCCAGCAGCTTGCATCCGGGGGGCGGCTACACCTTC. Its protein product is CASSLHPGGGYTF.

This rearrangement joins TRBV18 to TRBJ1-6; D not resolved. Trimming took 0 bases from V and 5 from J, leaving 5 bases between them. The CDR3 runs 14 residues. The V gene's germline CDR1 is KGHSH and CDR2 LQKENI. The DNA of the CDR3 is TGTGCCAGCTCACCACCTTTAAATAATTCACCCCTCCACTTT. It yields the protein CASSPPLNNSPLHF.

The rearrangement joins TRBV5-5 to TRBJ1-1; D might be TRBD1 (6 bases). Germline CDR1 SGHKS, CDR2 YYEKEE (reference sequence). This CDR3 comprises 13 residues. V gave up 4 bases and J gave up 1 base, with 8 bases separating them. In nucleotides, the CDR3 is TGTGCCAGCAGCCCCAGGGGGAACACTGAAGCTTTCTTT. This encodes CASSPRGNTEAFF. The whole variable domain, filled in from reference TRBV5-5 and TRBJ1-1, reads DAGVTQSPTHLIKTRGQQVTLRCSPISGHKSVSWYQQVLGQGPQFIFQYYEKEERGRGNFPDRFSARQFPNYSSELNVNALLLGDSALYLCASSPRGNTEAFFGQGTRLTVV.

This clone has only one observation. The rearrangement joins TRBV10-3 to TRBJ2-2, with D tentatively TRBD1 (6 bases). In germline, CDR1 is ENHRY, CDR2 SYGVKD. The CDR3 spans 15 residues. V was trimmed by 11 bases and J by 0 bases, leaving 16 bases between them. Written as DNA, the CDR3 is TGTGCCGCAACCCAGGGGCCCGCGAACACCGGGGAGCTGTTTTTT. As protein: CAATQGPANTGELFF.

V gene TRBV29-1 combines with J gene TRBJ2-7; 8 bases match TRBD1. Losses at the gene ends were 2 bases for V and 3 bases for J; bases not matched to a gene: 0. The CDR3 is made up of 12 amino acids. The germline V gene has CDR1 SQVTM and CDR2 ANQGSEA. The CDR3 reads CSVETGGYEQYV. In DNA form, the CDR3 reads TGCAGCGTTGAAACAGGGGGCTACGAGCAGTACGTC.

The genes are TRBV5-1 and TRBJ2-7; 7 bases map to TRBD2. Germline V gives CDR1 SGHRS, CDR2 YFSETQ. The CDR3 covers 17 residues. J gave up 7 bases and V 3 bases, and 19 bases lay outside the gene matches. CDR3 region: CASSWGWGGDSRFEQYF. DNA for the CDR3: TGCGCCAGCAGCTGGGGCTGGGGAGGGGATTCTCGTTTTGAGCAGTACTTC.

The sample holds a few counts of this clone. This rearrangement joins TRBV11-2 to TRBJ2-1, with D perhaps TRBD1 (5 bases). Trimming stripped 4 bases from V and 10 bases from J, with 20 bases between. The CDR3 runs to 15 residues. Per the germline V gene, CDR1 is SGHAT and CDR2 is FQNNGV. The CDR3 DNA is TGTGCCAGCAGCTCACCCAGGGCGGCTTTGAGGGAGCAGTTCTTC. Protein: CASSSPRAALREQFF. The whole variable domain, remainder taken from reference TRBV11-2 and TRBJ2-1, is EAGVAQSPRYKIIEKRQSVAFWCNPISGHATLYWYQQILGQGPKLLIQFQNNGVVDDSQLPKDRFSAERLKGVDSTLKIQPAKLEDSAVYLCASSSPRAALREQFFGPGTRLTVL.

This clone has more than one count but fewer than ten. The rearrangement joins TRBV7-9 to TRBJ2-3; 9 nucleotides agree with TRBD2. Looked up from germline, CDR1 is SEHNR and CDR2 is FQNEAQ (reference sequence). The junction had 14 bases not matched to a gene; V was cut back by 5 bases and J by 2 bases. The CDR3 length is 18 residues. The CDR3, as DNA: TGTGCCAGCAGCCCGAGGGGGAGCGGGGGGAAGATCACAGATACGCAGTATTTT. Its protein is CASSPRGSGGKITDTQYF. Full variable domain (outside the CDR3, taken from reference TRBV7-9 and TRBJ2-3): DTGVSQNPRHKITKRGQNVTFRCDPISEHNRLYWYRQTLGQGPEFLTYFQNEAQLEKSRLLSDRFSAERPKGSFSTLEIQRTEQGDSAMYLCASSPRGSGGKITDTQYFGPGTRLTVL.

The chain employs TRBV10-3 and TRBJ1-6; unclear D gene. The V end lost 5 bases, the J end lost 0 bases, and 11 bases lay between the germline ends. Germline V gene lookup returns CDR1 ENHRY and CDR2 SYGVKD. The CDR3 loop spans 16 amino acids. The CDR3 reads CAISPTLSSYNSPLHF. The CDR3 region has the DNA TGTGCCATCAGTCCGACTTTAAGCTCCTATAATTCACCCCTCCACTTT.

This chain joins TRBV3-1 (or the pseudogene TRBV3-2) and TRBJ1-2, with D perhaps TRBD1 (5 bases). Between the trimmed V and J ends, which lost 4 bases and 7 bases, there was a span of 19 bases. The V gene's germline CDR1 is LGHDT and CDR2 YNNKEL (reference sequence). The CDR3 runs 15 residues. Here the CDR3 DNA reads TGTGCCAGCAGCCTAAAAGCCCCAGGGTCTGGTGGCTACACCTTC. Translated: CASSLKAPGSGGYTF.

This clone was recorded once. V usage is TRBV10-3 and J usage is TRBJ2-3, with a weak D call TRBD2 (5 bases). The ends were cut back, 4 bases at V and 0 bases at J, with 8 bases in the middle. Germline V CDR1 and CDR2: ENHRY, SYGVKD. The CDR3 is 14 amino acids. The CDR3 nucleotides are TGTGCCATCAGTGGTTCGGGAAGCACAGATACGCAGTATTTT. Translating it yields CAISGSGSTDTQYF.

This clone was observed a single time. This chain joins TRBV5-6 and TRBJ1-2, with 11 positions matching TRBD1. The CDR3 loop spans 17 amino acids. The germline V gene has CDR1 SGHDT and CDR2 YYEEEE. Trimming took 0 bases from V and 5 from J; bases not matched to a gene: 9. For the CDR3, the DNA is TGTGCCAGCAGCTTGGACCCCGGGACAGGGGGGTGGTATGGCTACACCTTC. Translating it yields CASSLDPGTGGWYGYTF. The full variable domain, rest sourced from reference TRBV5-6 and TRBJ1-2, is DAGVTQSPTHLIKTRGQQVTLRCSPKSGHDTVSWYQQALGQGPQFIFQYYEEEERQRGNFPDRFSGHQFPNYSSELNVNALLLGDSALYLCASSLDPGTGGWYGYTFGSGTRLTVV.

J is TRBJ2-3 and V is TRBV3-1 (or the pseudogene TRBV3-2), with TRBD2 identical over 7 bases. From germline, CDR1 is LGHDT and CDR2 YNNKEL (reference sequence). The CDR3 is 14 amino acids. V was clipped by 0 bases and J by 7 bases; unmatched bases: 4. CDR3 region: CASSQELATNTQYF. CDR3 sequence (DNA): TGTGCCAGCAGCCAAGAACTAGCGACAAATACGCAGTATTTT.

The chain recombines TRBV7-2 with TRBJ2-5; TRBD2 matches at 9 bases. Germline CDR1 is SGHTA and CDR2 is FQGNSA. The junction had 8 bases not matched to a gene; V was cut back by 4 bases and J by 5 bases. CDR3 length equals 15 residues. CDR3 protein: CASSYLAGEGETQYF. The CDR3, as DNA: TGTGCCAGCAGCTACTTAGCGGGAGAAGGGGAGACCCAGTACTTC.

Only one count was recorded for this clone. The rearrangement uses TRBV21-1 and TRBJ2-3; the table's D call of TRBD2 was not tested on the DNA. TRBV21-1 is a pseudogene segment. The CDR3 runs to 16 residues. CDR3 in DNA: TGTGCCAGCAGAGAGATAGCGGGAACCAGCACAGATACGCAGTATTTT. The encoded protein is CASREIAGTSTDTQYF.

The gene calls are TRBV5-1 and TRBJ2-3, with D perhaps matching TRBD2 (5 bases). V was pared by 4 bases and J by 1 base, with 13 bases between. Germline V gives CDR1 SGHRS, CDR2 YFSETQ. The CDR3 loop spans 15 amino acids. The CDR3 loop reads CASSRLTSGTDTQYF. The CDR3 coding sequence is TGCGCCAGCAGCCGACTAACATCAGGCACAGATACGCAGTATTTT.

The chain joins TRBV6-6 to TRBJ2-5, with D unresolved. This CDR3 contains 15 residues. Per the germline V gene, CDR1 is MNHNY and CDR2 is SVGAGI (reference sequence). The ends were cut back, 0 bases at V and 1 base at J, with 9 bases in the middle. In DNA form, the CDR3 reads TGTGCCAGCAGTTACTCGGAACTCCGCCAAGAGACCCAGTACTTC. Encoded protein: CASSYSELRQETQYF.

There are a few counts of this clone. CDR3 sequence: CATSGSGSGAQYF. The DNA for the CDR3 is TGTGCCACCAGTGGGTCGGGGTCCGGGGCCCAGTACTTC. This chain links TRBV24-1 with TRBJ2-5; D possibly corresponds to TRBD2 (5 bases). The CDR3 is 13 amino acids. With 5 bases removed from V and 9 bases from J, the gap between germline ends came to 15 bases. Germline lookup yields CDR1 KGHDR and CDR2 SFDVKD.

The chain recombines TRBV11-2 with TRBJ2-6; D is unresolved. Germline V gives CDR1 SGHAT, CDR2 FQNNGV. Deletions cut 4 bases from V and 2 bases from J, with 9 bases between. The CDR3 totals 15 residues. The DNA for the CDR3 is TGTGCCAGCAGCTCCCCTAGGACTGGGGCCAACGTCCTGACTTTC. Translation: CASSSPRTGANVLTF.

The chain has TRBV21-1 and TRBJ1-1; the table calls TRBD1, which could not be checked here. TRBV21-1 is an annotated pseudogene. This CDR3 region has 16 residues. This chain's CDR3 is CASSKEDRVTNTEAFF. The CDR3 nucleotides are TGTGCCAGCAGCAAAGAGGACAGAGTTACGAACACTGAAGCTTTCTTT.

The chain carries TRBV12-3 or TRBV12-4 and TRBJ1-1; D gene ambiguous. The CDR3 loop spans 13 amino acids. Trimming removed 8 bases at V and 4 bases at J, with 14 bases between. The CDR3, as DNA: TGTGCCAGCTTTCGATCCGGTGGCACTGAAGCTTTCTTT. Amino acids: CASFRSGGTEAFF.

The CDR3 DNA is TGTGCCAGCAGAATGAATGGTGGCTACACCTTC. Protein product: CASRMNGGYTF. The chain has TRBV7-2 and TRBJ1-2, with no clear D. Per the germline V gene, CDR1 is SGHTA and CDR2 is FQGNSA. Trimming took 6 bases from V and 7 from J, leaving 9 bases between them. This CDR3 spans 11 amino acids.